This T cell receptor beta chain was observed in a study of cytomegalovirus exposure and HLA in healthy donors. General observations from the study: The majority of TCR sequences were rare, yet some public TCRs appeared in many donors. About 180 TCR beta chains were listed as cytomegalovirus-associated.

Note on this clone: No antigen is known for it.

CDR3 length equals 16 residues. Germline CDR1 reads SEHNR; CDR2 reads FQNEAQ (reference sequence). The V and J ends lost 4 bases and 2 bases respectively, with 18 bases between them. The data were produced by immunoSEQ multiplex PCR, yet TCRdb's version contains in-frame clones alone and is incomplete. The repertoire holds roughly 180,000 clones, around nine tenths seen once, with roughly 7% in the top ten. Material: PBMCs. The sequence was obtained from a man aged 25 to 45 in good health and CMV-seropositive. This chain links TRBV7-9 with TRBJ2-7; maybe TRBD2 (6 bases). CDR3 amino acids: CASSWGVGSLTYEQYF. In DNA, the CDR3 is TGTGCCAGCAGCTGGGGGGTTGGCAGCCTCACCTACGAGCAGTACTTC.